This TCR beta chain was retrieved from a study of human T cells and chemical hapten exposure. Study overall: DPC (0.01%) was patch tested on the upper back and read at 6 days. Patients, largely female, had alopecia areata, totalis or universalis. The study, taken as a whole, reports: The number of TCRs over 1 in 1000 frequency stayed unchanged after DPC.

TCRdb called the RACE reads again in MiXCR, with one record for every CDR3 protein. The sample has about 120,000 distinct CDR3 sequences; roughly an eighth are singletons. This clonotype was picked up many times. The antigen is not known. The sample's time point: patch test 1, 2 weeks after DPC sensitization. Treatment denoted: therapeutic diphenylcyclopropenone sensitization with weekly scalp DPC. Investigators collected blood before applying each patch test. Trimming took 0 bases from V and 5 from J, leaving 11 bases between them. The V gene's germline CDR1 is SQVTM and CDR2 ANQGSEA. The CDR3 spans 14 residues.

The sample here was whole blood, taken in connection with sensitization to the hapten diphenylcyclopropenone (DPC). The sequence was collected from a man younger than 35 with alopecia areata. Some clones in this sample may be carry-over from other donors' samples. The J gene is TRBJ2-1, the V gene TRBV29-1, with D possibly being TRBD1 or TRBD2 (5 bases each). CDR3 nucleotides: TGCAGCGTTGAAGAGGAAAGGGGAGACAATGAGCAGTTCTTC. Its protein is CSVEEERGDNEQFF.